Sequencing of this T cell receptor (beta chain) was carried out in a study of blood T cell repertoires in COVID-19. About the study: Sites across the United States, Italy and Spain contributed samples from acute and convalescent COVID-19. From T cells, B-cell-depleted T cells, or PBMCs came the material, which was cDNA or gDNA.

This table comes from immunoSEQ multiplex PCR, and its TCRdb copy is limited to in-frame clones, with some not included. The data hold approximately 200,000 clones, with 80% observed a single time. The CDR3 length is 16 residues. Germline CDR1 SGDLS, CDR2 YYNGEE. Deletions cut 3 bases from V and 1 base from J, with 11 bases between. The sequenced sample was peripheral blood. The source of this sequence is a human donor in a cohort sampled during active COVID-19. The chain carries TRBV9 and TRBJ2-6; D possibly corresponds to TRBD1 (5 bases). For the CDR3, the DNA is TGTGCCAGCAGCGCCCTCAGGGTATCTGGGGCCAACGTCCTGACTTTC. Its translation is CASSALRVSGANVLTF.